This T cell receptor (beta chain) was captured in a study of blood T cells in healthy people across ages. Samples each had at least 5 micrograms of total RNA extracted. About this clonotype: Its antigen is currently unknown.

Findings and limits, study-wide: PBMCs left unsorted prevented a conclusive naive versus antigen-experienced comparison. Correlation between TCR beta diversity and naive T cell percentage was strong.

The second PCR ran roughly 6 to 11 cycles with a sample-barcoded 5' primer and J-beta primers. Every cDNA molecule bore a tag from a template-switch adaptor containing 12 random nucleotides. Using its own MiXCR run on the 5' RACE reads, TCRdb lists one record per CDR3 protein. The data show fewer than 800,000 distinct CDR3 sequences, with 20% to 25% seen just once and 3.5% to 4% held by the top ten. This sequence was found in a man between 65 and 85 years old in good health. Material: blood.

The CDR3 loop is CAISDPGRIYGYTF. In DNA, the CDR3 is TGTGCCATCAGTGACCCCGGAAGAATCTATGGCTACACCTTC. The chain couples TRBV10-3 to TRBJ1-2; D is unclear. V lost 3 bases and J 4 bases, leaving 12 bases between the germline ends. Germline V lookup: CDR1 ENHRY, CDR2 SYGVKD. The CDR3 has 14 residues.